This paragraph covers one T cell receptor beta chain sequence. Its specificity is unknown. This sample was taken from a study of blood T cells in healthy people across ages. Study conclusions and caveats: Both naive CD4+ cell counts and diversity were greater in long-lived donors than in aged donors.

Germline V CDR1 and CDR2: MNHNY, SVGAGI (reference sequence). V lost 6 bases and J lost 1, with 18 bases in between. The CDR3 sequence is 16 residues long. The use of a sample-barcoded 5' primer and a J-beta primer mix characterized a second PCR of about 7 to 12 cycles. TCRdb recomputed calls from the 5' RACE reads with MiXCR, one row per CDR3 protein. There are more than 800,000 distinct CDR3 sequences in the sample; around 26% occur only once, and approximately 15% lies in the top ten. Donors ranged from about 6 to 95 years old and were healthy Caucasians in Russia. Sequenced input: blood. This sequence originates from an elderly woman in good health. The rearrangement joins TRBV6-6 to TRBJ2-5, with D possibly TRBD2 on 5 matching bases. The CDR3: CASSSRGAELQETQYF. DNA of the CDR3: TGTGCCAGCAGCTCCCGAGGAGCGGAACTCCAAGAGACCCAGTACTTC.